This passage covers 15 T cell receptor beta chains from one sample sequenced in a study of T cell repertoires in cytomegalovirus infection. Their target antigens are unknown. TCRdb itself ran the reads through MiXCR, one entry per CDR3 protein. The sample carries about a million distinct CDR3 sequences, approximately 30% recorded once. The sample consisted of cultured CD8+ T cells from PBMCs, taken from culture after CMV antigen stimulation. The receptor source for this set is a human donor in good health (CMV status not recorded). Some clones in this sample may be carry-over from other donors' samples.

The sample holds a few counts of this clonotype. The rearrangement links TRBV7-9 to TRBJ2-7; 8 bases align to TRBD2. Losses at the gene ends were 6 bases for V and 4 bases for J; bases not matched to a gene: 8. CDR3 length: 14 amino acids. CDR1 is SEHNR and CDR2 is FQNEAQ in the germline V gene (reference sequence). CDR3: CASSYAGGQYEQYF. CDR3 coding DNA: TGTGCCAGCAGTTATGCGGGGGGCCAATACGAGCAGTACTTC.

This clonotype has more than one count but fewer than ten. The chain couples TRBV7-2 to TRBJ1-2; weak D call: TRBD1 (6 bases). The germline V and J ends were trimmed by 6 bases and 8 bases, with 16 bases remaining between them. The CDR3 covers 13 residues. Per the germline V gene, CDR1 is SGHTA and CDR2 is FQGNSA. CDR3 bases: TGTGCCAGCAGTTACATAAGGGGGGGGGGCTACACCTTC. This sequence encodes CASSYIRGGGYTF.

Here the CDR3 reads CASSPEGVGQREETQYF. CDR3 DNA: TGTGCCAGCTCACCAGAAGGGGTTGGACAGAGAGAAGAGACCCAGTACTTC. The rearrangement links TRBV18 to TRBJ2-5; D possibly corresponds to TRBD1 (6 bases). Trimming left V 2 bases short and J 3 bases short, with 19 bases between. The CDR3 extends over 17 amino acids. Germline CDR1 is KGHSH and CDR2 is LQKENI.

The gene calls are TRBV6-5 and TRBJ2-5; 9 bases align to TRBD2. Germline V lookup: CDR1 MNHEY, CDR2 SVGAGI. This CDR3 comprises 16 residues. V dropped 1 base and J dropped 2; count of bases not matched to a gene: 5. The CDR3 here is CASSYLAGAIQETQYF. DNA of the CDR3: TGTGCCAGCAGTTACTTAGCGGGGGCGATACAAGAGACCCAGTACTTC.

The chain carries TRBV27 and TRBJ2-1, with 13 bases that match TRBD2. The V gene end was trimmed by 7 bases and the J gene end by 1 base; junction bases not matched to a gene: 4. Germline V gene sequence: CDR1 MNHEY, CDR2 SMNVEV (reference sequence). This CDR3 has 16 residues. The CDR3 DNA reads as TGTGCCAGCACCTGGACTAGCGGGGGATCCTACAATGAGCAGTTCTTC. Translating gives CASTWTSGGSYNEQFF.

Turning to this clonotype: The CDR3 carries no conserved terminal phenylalanine or tryptophan, so it likely arises from a read error. The chain carries TRBV3-1 and TRBJ2-7, with 8 bases fitting TRBD2. The length of the CDR3 is 13 residues. J lost 5 bases, V lost 4 bases, and 4 bases had no gene match. The germline V gene has CDR1 LGHDT and CDR2 YNNKEL (reference sequence). CDR3 protein: CASSRLSGDEQYS. Here the CDR3 DNA reads TGTGCCAGCAGCCGCCTTAGCGGGGACGAGCAGTACTCC.

CDR3 sequence reads: CASSPGTGHHEQYV. The DNA for the CDR3 is TGTGCCAGCAGCCCTGGGACAGGGCACCACGAGCAGTACGTC. The chain carries TRBV13 and TRBJ2-7; 9 bases agree with TRBD1. Germline CDR1 is PRHDT and CDR2 is FYEKMQ (reference sequence). The CDR3 extends over 14 amino acids. V shed 5 bases and J 5 bases; nucleotides not matched to a gene: 7.

The chain couples TRBV28 to TRBJ2-7, with 7 bases aligning to TRBD1. Germline CDR1 is MDHEN and CDR2 is SYDVKM. V shed 6 bases, J shed 3 bases, and the junction held 8 bases outside the gene matches. The CDR3 extends over 14 amino acids. Here the CDR3 reads CASRNRDRYYEQYF. The DNA for the CDR3 is TGTGCCAGCAGGAACCGGGACAGATACTACGAGCAGTACTTC.

This rearrangement joins TRBV7-9 to TRBJ2-7; 7 positions match TRBD1. CDR1 is SEHNR and CDR2 is FQNEAQ in the germline V gene (reference sequence). The CDR3 spans 14 residues. V was pared by 11 bases and J by 6 bases, with 16 bases of the junction left unmatched. CDR3 nucleotides: TGTGCCGTTTTCCGGGACAGCGAGGTGGGCGAGCAGTACTTC. Its protein product is CAVFRDSEVGEQYF.

This sequence joins TRBV6-2 or TRBV6-3 and TRBJ2-3; 7 bases fit TRBD2. The CDR3 totals 17 residues. Per the germline V gene, CDR1 is MNHEY and CDR2 is SVGEGT. Losses at the gene ends were 0 bases for V and 2 bases for J; bases not matched to a gene: 8. This chain's CDR3 is CASSYSVGTTFTDTQYF. CDR3 sequence (DNA): TGTGCCAGCAGTTACTCAGTTGGGACTACCTTCACAGATACGCAGTATTTT.

The chain carries TRBV4-1 and TRBJ1-1; TRBD1 agrees at 8 bases. V shed 4 bases, J shed 1 base, and the junction held 5 bases outside the gene matches. CDR1 and CDR2 (germline): MGHRA, YSYEKL. The CDR3 is 15 residues long. The CDR3 DNA is TGCGCCAGCAGCCCGACAGGGGTGGGGAACACTGAAGCTTTCTTT. Amino acid sequence: CASSPTGVGNTEAFF.

This clonotype was detected many times. One end of the junction varies from germline; a read error may be responsible. V and J are TRBV5-1 and TRBJ2-1; 11 bases are a match to TRBD2. The CDR3 runs 15 residues. CDR1 SGHRS and CDR2 YFSETQ come from the germline V gene. Written as DNA, the CDR3 is TGTGCCAGCAGCTTGGGACTAGCGGATTACAATGAGCAGTTCTTC. Translated: CASSLGLADYNEQFF.

With regard to this clonotype: The CDR3 ends on some other residue instead of the conserved phenylalanine or tryptophan, so this is likely a read error. It is unclear where the CDR3 begins or ends on the DNA, so no DNA is shown, and the CDR3 is as TCRdb lists it. The V call is TRBV6-8, the J call TRBJ1-1; the tabulated D call, TRBD1, remains unverified against the DNA. Germline-derived CDR1 and CDR2 are MNHGY and SAAAGT. The CDR3 length is 12 residues, termini included. This chain's CDR3 is CASNQRTGEGVT.

This clonotype came up a few times. The chain links TRBV7-6 to TRBJ1-2, with 7 bases matching TRBD1. This CDR3 spans 14 amino acids. Germline V gives CDR1 SGHVS, CDR2 FNYEAQ. The V and J ends lost 5 bases and 7 bases, in that order; junction bases with no gene match: 10. CDR3 sequence: CASSVGTATTGYTF. CDR3 nucleotides: TGTGCCAGCAGCGTCGGGACAGCCACCACTGGCTACACCTTC.

The chain employs TRBV27 and TRBJ1-2; D is perhaps TRBD1 (6 bases). Germline assignment: CDR1 MNHEY and CDR2 SMNVEV (reference sequence). The CDR3 sequence is 15 residues long. V dropped 5 bases and J dropped 4 bases, with 17 bases sitting between them. CDR3 nucleotides: TGTGCCAGCAGTGTAATAGGGGGGGGAAGCTATGGCTACACCTTC. Protein sequence: CASSVIGGGSYGYTF.